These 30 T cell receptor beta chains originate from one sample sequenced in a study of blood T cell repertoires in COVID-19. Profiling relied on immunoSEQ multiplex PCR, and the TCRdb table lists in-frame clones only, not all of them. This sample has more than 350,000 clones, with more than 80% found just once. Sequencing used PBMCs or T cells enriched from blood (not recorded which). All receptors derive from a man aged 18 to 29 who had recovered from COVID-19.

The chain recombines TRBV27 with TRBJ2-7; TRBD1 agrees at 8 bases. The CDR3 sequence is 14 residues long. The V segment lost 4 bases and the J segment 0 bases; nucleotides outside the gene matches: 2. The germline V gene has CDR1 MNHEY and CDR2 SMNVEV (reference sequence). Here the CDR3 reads CASSSTGGSYEQYF. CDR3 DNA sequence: TGTGCCAGCAGTTCCACAGGGGGCTCCTACGAGCAGTACTTC.

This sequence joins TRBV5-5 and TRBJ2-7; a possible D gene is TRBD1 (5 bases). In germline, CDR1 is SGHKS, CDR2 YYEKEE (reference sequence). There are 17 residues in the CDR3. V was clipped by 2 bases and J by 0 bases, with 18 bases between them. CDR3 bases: TGTGCCAGCAGCTTCCCCTCTGTCCGGACACTCTCCTACGAGCAGTACTTC. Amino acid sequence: CASSFPSVRTLSYEQYF.

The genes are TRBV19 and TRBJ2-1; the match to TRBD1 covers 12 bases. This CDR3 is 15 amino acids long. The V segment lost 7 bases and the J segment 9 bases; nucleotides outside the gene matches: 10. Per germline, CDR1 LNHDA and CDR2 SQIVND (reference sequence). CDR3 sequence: CASTPQGTGGGEQFF. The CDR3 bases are TGTGCCAGTACCCCTCAGGGGACAGGGGGCGGTGAGCAGTTCTTC.

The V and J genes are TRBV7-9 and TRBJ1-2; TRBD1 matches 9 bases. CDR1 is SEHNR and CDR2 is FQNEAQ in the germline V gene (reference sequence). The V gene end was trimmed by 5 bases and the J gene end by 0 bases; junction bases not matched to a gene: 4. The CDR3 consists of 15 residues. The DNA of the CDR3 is TGTGCCAGCAGCCGCGGGACAGGGACTAACTATGGCTACACCTTC. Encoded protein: CASSRGTGTNYGYTF.

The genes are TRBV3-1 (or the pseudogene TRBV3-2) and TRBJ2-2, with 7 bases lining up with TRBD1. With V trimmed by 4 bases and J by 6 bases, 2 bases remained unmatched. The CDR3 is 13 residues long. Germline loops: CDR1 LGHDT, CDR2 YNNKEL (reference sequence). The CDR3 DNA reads TGTGCCAGCAGCCTCACAGGGGCCGGGGAGCTGTTTTTT. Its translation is CASSLTGAGELFF.

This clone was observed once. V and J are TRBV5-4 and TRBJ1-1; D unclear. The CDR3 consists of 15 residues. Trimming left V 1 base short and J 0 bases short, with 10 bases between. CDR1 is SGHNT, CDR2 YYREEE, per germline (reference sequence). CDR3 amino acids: CASSLSGSVNTEAFF. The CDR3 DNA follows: TGTGCCAGCAGCTTGTCGGGGTCAGTGAACACTGAAGCTTTCTTT.

This chain's CDR3 is CSVEDPTEEAIYGYTF. In DNA, the CDR3 is TGCAGCGTTGAAGATCCGACCGAGGAAGCAATCTATGGCTACACCTTC. The chain is built from TRBV29-1 and TRBJ1-2; no clear D. Germline V gives CDR1 SQVTM, CDR2 ANQGSEA. The CDR3 covers 16 residues. With 0 bases removed from V and 4 bases from J, the gap between germline ends came to 18 bases.

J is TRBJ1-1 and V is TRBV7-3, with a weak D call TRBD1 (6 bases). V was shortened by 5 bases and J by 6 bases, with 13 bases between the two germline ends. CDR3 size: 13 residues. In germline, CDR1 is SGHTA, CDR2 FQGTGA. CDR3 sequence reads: CASSPQGISEAFF. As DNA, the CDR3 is TGTGCCAGCAGCCCTCAGGGGATTTCTGAAGCTTTCTTT.

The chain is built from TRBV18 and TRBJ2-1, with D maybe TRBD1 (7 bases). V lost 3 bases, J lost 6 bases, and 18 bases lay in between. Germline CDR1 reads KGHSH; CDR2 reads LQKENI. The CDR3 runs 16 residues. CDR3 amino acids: CASSPGGLDRVNEQFF. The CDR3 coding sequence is TGTGCCAGCTCACCCGGGGGCCTCGACAGGGTCAATGAGCAGTTCTTC.

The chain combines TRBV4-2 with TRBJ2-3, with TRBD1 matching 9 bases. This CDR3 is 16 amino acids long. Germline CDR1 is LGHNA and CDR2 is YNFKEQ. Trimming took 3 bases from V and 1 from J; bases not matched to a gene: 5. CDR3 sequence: CASSHAGTGRTDTQYF. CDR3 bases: TGTGCCAGCAGCCACGCCGGGACAGGGCGCACAGATACGCAGTATTTT.

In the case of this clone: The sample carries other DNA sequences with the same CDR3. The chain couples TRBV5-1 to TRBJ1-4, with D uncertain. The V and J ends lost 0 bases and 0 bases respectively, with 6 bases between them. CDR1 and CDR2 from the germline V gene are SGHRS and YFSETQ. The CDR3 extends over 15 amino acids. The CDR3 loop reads CASSLAGTTNEKLFF. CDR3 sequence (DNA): TGCGCCAGCAGCTTGGCAGGTACAACTAATGAAAAACTGTTTTTT.

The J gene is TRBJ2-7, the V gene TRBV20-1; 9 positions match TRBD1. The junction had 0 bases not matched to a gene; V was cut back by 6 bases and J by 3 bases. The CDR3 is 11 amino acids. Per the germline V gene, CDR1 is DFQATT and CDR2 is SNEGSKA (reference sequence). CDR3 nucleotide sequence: TGCAGTGCGGACAGGGGCTACGAGCAGTACTTC. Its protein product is CSADRGYEQYF.

The CDR3 sequence is CASSLSVPPYEQYF. The CDR3 nucleotides are TGTGCCAGCAGTTTAAGCGTACCGCCGTACGAGCAGTACTTC. This chain uses TRBV28 with TRBJ2-7; D not certain. Per the germline V gene, CDR1 is MDHEN and CDR2 is SYDVKM. CDR3 length: 14 amino acids. Deletions cut 2 bases from V and 4 bases from J, with 12 bases between.

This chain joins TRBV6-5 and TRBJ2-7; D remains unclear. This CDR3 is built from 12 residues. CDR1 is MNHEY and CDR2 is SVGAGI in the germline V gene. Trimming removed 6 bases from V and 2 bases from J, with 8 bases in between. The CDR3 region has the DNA TGTGCCAGCAGCGCAAGCACCTACGAGCAGTACTTC. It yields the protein CASSASTYEQYF.

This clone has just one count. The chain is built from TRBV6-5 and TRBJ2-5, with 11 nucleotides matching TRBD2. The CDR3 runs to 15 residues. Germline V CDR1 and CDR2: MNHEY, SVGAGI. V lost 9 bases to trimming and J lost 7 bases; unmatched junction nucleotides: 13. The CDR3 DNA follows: TGTGCCAGTCACCCCACTAGCGGGGGAAGGGGGACCCAGTACTTC. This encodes CASHPTSGGRGTQYF.

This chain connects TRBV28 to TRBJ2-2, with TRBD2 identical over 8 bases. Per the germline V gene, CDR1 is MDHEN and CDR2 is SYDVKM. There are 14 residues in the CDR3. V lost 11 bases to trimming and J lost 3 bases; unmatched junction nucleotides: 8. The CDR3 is CASRGAGHTGELFF. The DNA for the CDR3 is TGTGCCTCGCGGGGGGCCGGGCACACCGGGGAGCTGTTTTTT. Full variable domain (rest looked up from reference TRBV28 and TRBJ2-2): DVKVTQSSRYLVKRTGEKVFLECVQDMDHENMFWYRQDPGLGLRLIYFSYDVKMKEKGDIPEGYSVSREKKERFSLILESASTNQTSMYLCASRGAGHTGELFFGEGSRLTVL.

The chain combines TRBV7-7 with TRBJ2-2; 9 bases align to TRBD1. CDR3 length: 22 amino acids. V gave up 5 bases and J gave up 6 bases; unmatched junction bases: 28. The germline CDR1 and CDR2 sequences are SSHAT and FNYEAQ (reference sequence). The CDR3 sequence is CASSPDRYGGTGKVGSPGELFF. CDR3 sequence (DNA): TGTGCCAGCAGCCCGGACCGTTACGGTGGGACAGGGAAGGTCGGGAGCCCCGGGGAGCTGTTTTTT.

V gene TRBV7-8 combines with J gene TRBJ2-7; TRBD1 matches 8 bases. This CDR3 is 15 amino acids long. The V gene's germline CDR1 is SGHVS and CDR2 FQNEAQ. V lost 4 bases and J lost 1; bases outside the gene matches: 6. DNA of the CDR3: TGTGCCAGCAGCTCTAGACAGGGGCTTTCCTACGAGCAGTACTTC. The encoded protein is CASSSRQGLSYEQYF.

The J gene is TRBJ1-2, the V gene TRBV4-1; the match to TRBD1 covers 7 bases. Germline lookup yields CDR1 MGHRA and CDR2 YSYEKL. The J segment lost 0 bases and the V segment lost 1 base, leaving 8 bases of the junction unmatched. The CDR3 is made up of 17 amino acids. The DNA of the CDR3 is TGCGCCAGCAGCCAAGTAGGTGGCGACAGGGCTAACTATGGCTACACCTTC. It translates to CASSQVGGDRANYGYTF.

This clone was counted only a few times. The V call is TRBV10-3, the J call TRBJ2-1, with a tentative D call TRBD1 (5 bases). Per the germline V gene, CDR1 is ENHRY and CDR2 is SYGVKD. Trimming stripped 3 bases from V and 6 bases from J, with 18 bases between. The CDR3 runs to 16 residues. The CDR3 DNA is TGTGCCATCAGTGAAAGAAGTGGGGCGCGGATCAATGAGCAGTTCTTC. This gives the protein CAISERSGARINEQFF.

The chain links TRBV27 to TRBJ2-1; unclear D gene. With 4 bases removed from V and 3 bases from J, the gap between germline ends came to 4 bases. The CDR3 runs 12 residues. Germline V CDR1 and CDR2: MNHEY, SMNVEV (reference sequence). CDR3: CASSSYYNEQFF. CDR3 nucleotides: TGTGCCAGCAGTTCCTACTACAATGAGCAGTTCTTC.

The CDR3, as DNA: TGCGCCAGCAGCTTGGCCATCTCAGGGAGGGAAAAACTGTTTTTT. This gives the protein CASSLAISGREKLFF. J is TRBJ1-4 and V is TRBV5-1, with D maybe TRBD1 (5 bases). Germline V gene sequence: CDR1 SGHRS, CDR2 YFSETQ. Trimming shortened V by 0 bases and J by 8 bases, and 14 bases separated the two germline ends. This CDR3 has 15 residues.

CDR3 bases: TGTGCCAGCAGCCAACCGGCGACAGGGGACAATGAGCAGTTCTTC. Its protein product is CASSQPATGDNEQFF. V and J are TRBV4-2 and TRBJ2-1, with TRBD1 matching 8 bases. Per the germline V gene, CDR1 is LGHNA and CDR2 is YNFKEQ. The CDR3 contains 15 residues. The V segment lost 2 bases and the J segment 5 bases; nucleotides outside the gene matches: 5.

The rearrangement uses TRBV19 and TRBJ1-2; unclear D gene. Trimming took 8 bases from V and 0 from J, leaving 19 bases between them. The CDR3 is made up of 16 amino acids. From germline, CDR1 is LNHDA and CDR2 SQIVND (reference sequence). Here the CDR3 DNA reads TGTGCCAGTTCCGCCCCCGCGACAAAGGCTAACTATGGCTACACCTTC. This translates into CASSAPATKANYGYTF.

CDR3 residues: CASSPISVAGELFF. CDR3 in DNA: TGTGCCAGCAGCCCTATTAGCGTTGCCGGGGAGCTGTTTTTT. The rearrangement uses TRBV3-1 (or the pseudogene TRBV3-2) and TRBJ2-2; TRBD2 might be the D (5 bases). Looked up from germline, CDR1 is LGHDT and CDR2 is YNNKEL (reference sequence). The CDR3 covers 14 residues. Trimming took 4 bases from V and 6 from J, leaving 12 bases between them.

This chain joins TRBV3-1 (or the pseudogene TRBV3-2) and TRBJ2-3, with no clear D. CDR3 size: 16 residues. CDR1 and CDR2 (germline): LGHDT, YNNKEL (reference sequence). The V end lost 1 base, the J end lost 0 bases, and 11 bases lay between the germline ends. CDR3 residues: CASSQGFIQSTDTQYF. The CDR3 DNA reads TGTGCCAGCAGCCAAGGGTTCATCCAGAGCACAGATACGCAGTATTTT.

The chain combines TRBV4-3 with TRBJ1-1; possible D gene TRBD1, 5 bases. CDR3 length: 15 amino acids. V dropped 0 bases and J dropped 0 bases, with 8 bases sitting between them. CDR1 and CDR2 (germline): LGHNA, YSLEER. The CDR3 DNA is TGCGCCAGCAGCCAAGAAAAGGGGATGAACACTGAAGCTTTCTTT. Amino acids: CASSQEKGMNTEAFF.

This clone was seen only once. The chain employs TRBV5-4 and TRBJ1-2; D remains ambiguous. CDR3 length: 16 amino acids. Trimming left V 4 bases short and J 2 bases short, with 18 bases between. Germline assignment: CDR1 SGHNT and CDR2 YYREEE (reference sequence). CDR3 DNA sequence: TGTGCCAGCAGCCTCGGTACCGCACAGATAAACTATGGCTACACCTTC. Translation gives CASSLGTAQINYGYTF.

The CDR3: CASSKGAGLRRNEQFF. CDR3 DNA sequence: TGTGCCAGCAGCAAAGGGGCGGGACTTCGGAGGAATGAGCAGTTCTTC. The chain recombines TRBV21-1 with TRBJ2-1; no DNA check was done on the table's D call, TRBD2. TRBV21-1 is tagged as a pseudogene. The CDR3 totals 16 residues.

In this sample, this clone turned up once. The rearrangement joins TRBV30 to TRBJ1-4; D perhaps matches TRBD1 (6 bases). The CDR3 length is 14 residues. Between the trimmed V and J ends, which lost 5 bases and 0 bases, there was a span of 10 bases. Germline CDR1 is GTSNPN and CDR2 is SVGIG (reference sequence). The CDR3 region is CAWCRGATNEKLFF. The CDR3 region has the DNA TGTGCCTGGTGCAGGGGCGCAACTAATGAAAAACTGTTTTTT.